This T cell receptor (beta chain) was recovered during a study of T-cell reconstitution after alpha-beta-depleted transplantation in children. J was trimmed by 0 bases and V by 5 bases; bases with no gene match: 11. This CDR3 has 17 residues. Looked up from germline, CDR1 is SGHVS and CDR2 is FQNEAQ. Findings of the study overall: Expanded graft clones numbering several hundred reportedly gave rise to alpha-beta T cells about two months after transplant. Most T-cell counts and diversity one year after the transplant came from T cells that were newly produced.

The library targeted TCRbeta and was prepared with unique molecular identifiers. TCRdb reprocessed the PCR reads via MiXCR and lists one record per CDR3 protein. The table has 300,000 to 400,000 distinct CDR3 sequences, around 15% seen once. There are a few counts of this clonotype. The antigen remains undetermined. The TCR comes from a male patient between 2 and 10 years old who had a stem cell transplant for acute lymphoblastic leukemia, so the T cells may come from the graft donor. The rearrangement links TRBV7-8 to TRBJ2-7; 9 nucleotides agree with TRBD1. The source was PBMCs, mostly from graft donor cells, collected 360 days after TCRalphabeta/CD19-depleted stem cell transplant. The CDR3 DNA reads TGTGCCAGCAGCCGATGGGGAGGGACAGGGTTCTCCTACGAGCAGTACTTC. Protein: CASSRWGGTGFSYEQYF. Combining the CDR3 with reference TRBV7-8 and TRBJ2-7 gives the whole variable domain GAGVSQSPRYKVAKRGQDVALRCDPISGHVSLFWYQQALGQGPEFLTYFQNEAQLDKSGLPSDRFFAERPEGSVSTLKIQRTQQEDSAVYLCASSRWGGTGFSYEQYFGPGTRLTVT.